This TCR beta chain was sequenced in a study of blood T cell repertoires in COVID-19. Study as a whole: From T cells, B-cell-depleted T cells, or PBMCs came the material, which was cDNA or gDNA.

The length of the CDR3 is 14 residues. Trimming left V 6 bases short and J 10 bases short, with 21 bases between. CDR1 MNHNY and CDR2 SVGAGI come from the germline V gene (reference sequence). Original processing notes: Quantification of nucleated cells was approximated via reference gene primer amplification. Sequencing was performed with immunoSEQ multiplex PCR; in TCRdb, only in-frame clones are kept and a portion is missing. D and trimming come from the DNA, and the V and J calls and clone size come from that table. The repertoire holds some 50,000 clones, with around 86% as singletons. The chain has TRBV6-6 and TRBJ1-1, with a tentative D call TRBD1 (6 bases). Source material: peripheral blood. The sequence was collected from a human donor in a cohort sampled during active COVID-19. The DNA for the CDR3 is TGTGCCAGCAGCCCCACGACGGGGGGCGCGGGAGCTTTCTTT. Protein product: CASSPTTGGAGAFF.